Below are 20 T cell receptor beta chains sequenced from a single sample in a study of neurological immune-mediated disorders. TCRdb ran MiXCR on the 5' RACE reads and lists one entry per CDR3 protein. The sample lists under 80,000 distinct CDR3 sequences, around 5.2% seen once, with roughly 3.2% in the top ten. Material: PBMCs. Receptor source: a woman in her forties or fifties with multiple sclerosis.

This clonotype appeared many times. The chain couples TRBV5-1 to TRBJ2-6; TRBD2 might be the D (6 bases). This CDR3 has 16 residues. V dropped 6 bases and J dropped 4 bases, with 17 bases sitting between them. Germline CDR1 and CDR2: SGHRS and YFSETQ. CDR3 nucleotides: TGCGCCAGCACCGACCCGGTGGGACTGGGGGCCAACGTCCTGACTTTC. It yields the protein CASTDPVGLGANVLTF. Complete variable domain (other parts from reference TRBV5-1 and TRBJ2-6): KAGVTQTPRYLIKTRGQQVTLSCSPISGHRSVSWYQQTPGQGLQFLFEYFSETQRNKGNFPGRFSGRQFSNSRSEMNVSTLELGDSALYLCASTDPVGLGANVLTFGAGSRLTVL.

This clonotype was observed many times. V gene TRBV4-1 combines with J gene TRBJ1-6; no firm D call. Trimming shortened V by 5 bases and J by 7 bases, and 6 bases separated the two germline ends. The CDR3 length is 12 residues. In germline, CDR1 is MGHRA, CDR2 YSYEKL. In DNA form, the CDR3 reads TGCGCCAGCAGCGAAGGGAATTCACCCCTCCACTTT. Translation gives CASSEGNSPLHF.

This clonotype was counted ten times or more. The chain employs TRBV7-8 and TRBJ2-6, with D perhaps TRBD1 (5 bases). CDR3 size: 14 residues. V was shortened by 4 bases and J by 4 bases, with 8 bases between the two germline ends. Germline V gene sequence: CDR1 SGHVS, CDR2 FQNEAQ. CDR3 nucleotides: TGTGCCAGCAGCTCCAGGGCCGGGGCCAACGTCCTGACTTTC. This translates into CASSSRAGANVLTF.

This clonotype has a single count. The CDR3 coding sequence is TGTGCCAGCAGCGTAGATGAAACAACGCAGTATTTT. Translation gives CASSVDETTQYF. The V gene is TRBV9, the J gene TRBJ2-3, with D uncertain. This CDR3 has 12 amino acids. CDR1 is SGDLS and CDR2 is YYNGEE in the germline V gene. Deletions cut 0 bases from V and 9 bases from J, with 8 bases between. Full variable domain (remainder filled in from reference TRBV9 and TRBJ2-3): DSGVTQTPKHLITATGQRVTLRCSPRSGDLSVYWYQQSLDQGLQFLIQYYNGEERAKGNILERFSAQQFPDLHSELNLSSLELGDSALYFCASSVDETTQYFGPGTRLTVL.

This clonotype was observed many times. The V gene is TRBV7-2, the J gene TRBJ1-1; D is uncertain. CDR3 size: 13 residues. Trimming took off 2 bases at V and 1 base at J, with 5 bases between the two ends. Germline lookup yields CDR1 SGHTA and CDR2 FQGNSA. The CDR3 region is CASSLRKNTEAFF. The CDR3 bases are TGTGCCAGCAGCTTAAGAAAGAACACTGAAGCTTTCTTT.

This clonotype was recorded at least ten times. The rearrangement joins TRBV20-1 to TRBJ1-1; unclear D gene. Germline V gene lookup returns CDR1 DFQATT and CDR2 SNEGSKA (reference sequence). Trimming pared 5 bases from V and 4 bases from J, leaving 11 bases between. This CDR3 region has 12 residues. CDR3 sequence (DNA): TGCAGTGCTTCGAGTATGCCCACTGAAGCTTTCTTT. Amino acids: CSASSMPTEAFF.

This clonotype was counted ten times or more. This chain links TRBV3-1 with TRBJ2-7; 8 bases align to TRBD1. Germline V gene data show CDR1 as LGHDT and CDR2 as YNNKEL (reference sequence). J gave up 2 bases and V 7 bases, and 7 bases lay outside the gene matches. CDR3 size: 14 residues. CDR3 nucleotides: TGTGCCAGCACTGGGCAGGGGGCGACCTACGAGCAGTACTTC. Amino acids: CASTGQGATYEQYF.

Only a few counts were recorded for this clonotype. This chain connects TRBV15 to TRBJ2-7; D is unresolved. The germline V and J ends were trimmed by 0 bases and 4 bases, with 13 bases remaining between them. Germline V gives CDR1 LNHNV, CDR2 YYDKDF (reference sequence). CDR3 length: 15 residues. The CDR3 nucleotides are TGTGCCACCAGCAGAGATCAGACTCCCGATTACGAGCAGTACGTC. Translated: CATSRDQTPDYEQYV.

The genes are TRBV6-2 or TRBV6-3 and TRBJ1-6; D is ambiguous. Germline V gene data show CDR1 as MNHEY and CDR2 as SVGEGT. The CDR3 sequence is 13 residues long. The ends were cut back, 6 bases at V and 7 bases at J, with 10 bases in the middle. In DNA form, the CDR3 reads TGTGCCAGCAGCCGACATCGAAATTCACCCCTCCACTTT. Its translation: CASSRHRNSPLHF.

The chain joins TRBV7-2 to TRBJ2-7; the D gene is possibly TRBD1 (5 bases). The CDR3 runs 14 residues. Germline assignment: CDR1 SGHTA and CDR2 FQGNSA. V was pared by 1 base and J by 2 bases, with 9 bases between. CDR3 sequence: CASSLGGSPYEQYF. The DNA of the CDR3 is TGTGCCAGCAGCTTAGGGGGCAGCCCCTACGAGCAGTACTTC.

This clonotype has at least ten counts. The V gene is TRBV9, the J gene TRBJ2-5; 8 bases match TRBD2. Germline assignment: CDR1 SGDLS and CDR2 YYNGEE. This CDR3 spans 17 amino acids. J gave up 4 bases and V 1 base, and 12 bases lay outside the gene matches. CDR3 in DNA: TGTGCCAGCAGCGTAAGGAACGGGGGGGCCGCGGGAGAGACCCAGTACTTC. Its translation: CASSVRNGGAAGETQYF.

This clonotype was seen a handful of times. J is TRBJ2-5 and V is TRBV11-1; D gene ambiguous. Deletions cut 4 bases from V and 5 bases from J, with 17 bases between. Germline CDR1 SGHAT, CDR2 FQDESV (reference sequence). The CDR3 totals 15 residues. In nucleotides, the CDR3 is TGTGCCAGCAGCTCTTCCTCGGAAATGTTGGAGACCCAGTACTTC. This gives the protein CASSSSSEMLETQYF.

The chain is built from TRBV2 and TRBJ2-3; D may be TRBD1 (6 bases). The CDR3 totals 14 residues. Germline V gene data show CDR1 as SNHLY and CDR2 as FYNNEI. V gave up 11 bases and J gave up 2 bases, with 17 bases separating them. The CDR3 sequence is CAELRQASTDTQYF. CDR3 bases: TGTGCCGAACTCAGACAGGCGTCCACAGATACGCAGTATTTT.

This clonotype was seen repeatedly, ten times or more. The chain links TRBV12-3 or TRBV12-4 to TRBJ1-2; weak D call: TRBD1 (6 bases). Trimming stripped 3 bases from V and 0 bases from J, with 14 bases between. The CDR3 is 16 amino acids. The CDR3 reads CASSFSGGRANYGYTF. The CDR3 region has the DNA TGTGCCAGCAGTTTCAGCGGGGGCCGGGCTAACTATGGCTACACCTTC.

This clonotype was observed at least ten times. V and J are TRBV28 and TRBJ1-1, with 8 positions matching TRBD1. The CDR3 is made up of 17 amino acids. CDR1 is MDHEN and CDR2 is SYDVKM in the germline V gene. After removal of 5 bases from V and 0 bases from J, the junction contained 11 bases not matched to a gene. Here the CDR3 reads CASSGTGTGFLNTEAFF. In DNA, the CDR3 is TGTGCCAGCAGTGGGACGGGGACAGGCTTTCTGAACACTGAAGCTTTCTTT. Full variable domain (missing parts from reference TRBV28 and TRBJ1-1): DVKVTQSSRYLVKRTGEKVFLECVQDMDHENMFWYRQDPGLGLRLIYFSYDVKMKEKGDIPEGYSVSREKKERFSLILESASTNQTSMYLCASSGTGTGFLNTEAFFGQGTRLTVV.

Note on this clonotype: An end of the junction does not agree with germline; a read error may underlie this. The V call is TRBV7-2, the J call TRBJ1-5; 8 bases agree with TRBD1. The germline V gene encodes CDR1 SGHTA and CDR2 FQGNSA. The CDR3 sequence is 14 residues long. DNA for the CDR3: TGTGCCAGCAGCGTAGACAGGGGTAATCAGCCCCAGAATTTT. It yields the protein CASSVDRGNQPQNF.

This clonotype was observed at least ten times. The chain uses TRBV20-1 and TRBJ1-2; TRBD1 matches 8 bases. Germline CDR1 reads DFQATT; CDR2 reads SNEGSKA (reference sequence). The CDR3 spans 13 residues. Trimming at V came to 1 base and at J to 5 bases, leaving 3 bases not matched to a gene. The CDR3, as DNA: TGCAGTGCTAGAGTTCGGACAGGGTATGGCTACACCTTC. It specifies CSARVRTGYGYTF.

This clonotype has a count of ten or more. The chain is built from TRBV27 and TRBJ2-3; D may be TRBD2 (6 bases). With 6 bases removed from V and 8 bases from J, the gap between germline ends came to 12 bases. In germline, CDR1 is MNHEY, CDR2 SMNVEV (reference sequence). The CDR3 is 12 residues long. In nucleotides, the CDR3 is TGTGCCAGCAGCCTAAGGGGAGGTACGCAGTATTTT. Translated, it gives CASSLRGGTQYF.

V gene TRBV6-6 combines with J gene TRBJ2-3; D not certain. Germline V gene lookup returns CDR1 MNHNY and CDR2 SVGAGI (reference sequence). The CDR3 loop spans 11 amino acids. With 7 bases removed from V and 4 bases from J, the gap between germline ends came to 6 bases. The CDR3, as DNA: TGTGCCAGCACTGCGGCAGATACGCAGTATTTT. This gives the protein CASTAADTQYF.

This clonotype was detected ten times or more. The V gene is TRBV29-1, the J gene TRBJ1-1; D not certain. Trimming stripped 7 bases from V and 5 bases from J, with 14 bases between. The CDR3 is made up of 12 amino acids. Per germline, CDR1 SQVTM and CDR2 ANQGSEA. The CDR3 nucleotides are TGCAGCGCGACACCTCCTGGGACTGAAGCTTTCTTT. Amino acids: CSATPPGTEAFF.